This T cell receptor (beta chain) was recorded in a study of cytomegalovirus exposure and HLA in healthy donors (dated by TCRdb to 2017 to 2019). With respect to the entire study: According to an earlier analysis of several hundred of the donors, about 179 million T cells yielded 117 million unique TCR beta sequences and roughly 280 Gb of sequence data. An early release that covered about 640 HLA-typed donors contained about 290 gigabases of sequencing data and 85 million to 100 million unique TCR sequences. Among the approximately 430 genotyped donors, approximately 76% belonged to the genetic ancestry cluster associated with self-reported Caucasian donors. The study was designed to test whether signatures of past pathogen exposure could be identified by cataloging public T cell receptors. The T cell repertoires of about 700 subjects were profiled by immunosequencing and related to cytomegalovirus serostatus. In addition to the first cohort of 666 subjects, a separate validation cohort of about 120 different subjects was used. High-throughput TCR immunosequencing, statistical association of individual TCRs with disease status, and machine learning were combined to predict cytomegalovirus infection status. A later analysis re-analyzed previously published TCR beta repertoires from about 600 donors and added high-resolution HLA genotyping to study TCR occurrence patterns. Rather than using new phenotypic data, the later analysis identified candidate immune exposures from TCR beta sequences and from how often those sequences occurred across donors. In an earlier analysis of a few hundred of the donors, high-throughput TCR beta sequencing was used to judge whether each TCR beta V gene segment behaved as functional or pseudogenic. Donor age, sex, ethnicity and CMV serostatus were compiled together with the repertoire data. Genome-wide SNP genotypes for about 60% of the roughly 670 donors were used in a later genetic analysis, which treated that subset as a discovery cohort. Every repertoire in the discovery cohort had been generated on one and the same sequencing platform. HLA typing included class I and class II loci at four-digit resolution. Typing coverage varied by locus: roughly 620-640 donors for A, B, C, DRB1 and DQB1; more than 500 for DQA1; more than 600 for DPA1; some 470 for DPB1. About five DR-DQ haplotypes were treated as single units for association and clustering because of strong linkage in the cohort. Among about 410 genotyped donors of the cohort, an average of roughly 230,000 unique TCR beta nucleotide sequences was sequenced per donor, of which roughly 18% were non-productive.

Preparation of the library involved the immunoSEQ multiplex PCR assay. The multiplex PCR relied on a mix of 60 forward primers for TCR Vbeta segments and 13 reverse primers for TCR Jbeta segments. The CDR3 region of rearranged TCR beta genes was amplified from genomic DNA by a multiplex PCR assay. Amplified TCR beta libraries were sequenced as 87-base-pair reads on the Illumina HiSeq System. The original pipeline was this. In a later analysis, tens of millions of unique TCR beta chains were counted across the approximately 640 repertoires, and around 11 million of these chains were shared by at least two donors. Raw reads were error-corrected and collapsed into unique sequences by a nearest-neighbor algorithm in which closely related sequences were merged to remove PCR and sequencing errors. CDR3 sequences were aligned to IMGT reference sequences to assign V, D and J gene segments. For a sequence to be retained, a match of at least six nucleotides to both a V gene segment and a J gene segment was required. A rearrangement counted as productive if the CDR3 had no stop codons and remained in frame with V and J, and every other rearrangement counted as non-productive. CDR3 was defined according to IMGT convention as the region running from the second conserved V-encoded cysteine to the conserved J-encoded phenylalanine. The earlier analysis of 550 to 650 of the donors excluded any sequence lacking an unambiguous match to a single V gene segment. An earlier analysis of 587 of the donors classified V segments as functional when productive rearrangements were above 56.7% and as segregating when the standard deviation between donors was above 5%. To diagnose cytomegalovirus status from the catalog of TCR beta chain sequences, a statistical classification framework was built. In a later analysis, TCR nucleotide sequences were compared against IMGT/GENE-DB human TR gene sequences so that V and J genes could be assigned. Using the TCRdist pipeline, a later analysis assigned CDR3 sequences along with most-parsimonious VDJ recombination scenarios. In a later analysis, each TCR beta chain was defined by its CDR3 amino acid sequence together with its V-gene family, and reads lacking a unique V-gene family were excluded. To address suspected cross-contamination and a sequencing artifact, a later analysis removed approximately 590 highly shared, low-generation-probability nucleotide sequences. In a later analysis, a clonal expansion index for each public chain was calculated from normalized within-repertoire ranks of inferred template counts. Generation probabilities in a later analysis came from a VDJ recombination model fitted to out-of-frame rearrangements, and those results were checked against IGoR. In a later analysis, TCR-TCR, TCR-HLA and TCR-CMV co-occurrence was scored with hypergeometric tests, and a repertoire-size bias correction was applied to TCR pairs. False discovery rates were estimated in a later analysis by permuting HLA or CMV assignments 20 times. In a later analysis, co-occurring TCRs were grouped with DBSCAN, and TCRdist sequence similarity was added when clustering was performed within HLA-allele-positive subsets. For co-occurrence clustering, repertoires with fewer than 30,000 or more than 120,000 public chains were excluded, along with 4 to 6 repertoires with anomalous nucleotide sharing. Sourced from immuneACCESS, this table was stored by TCRdb with only in-frame sequences that have V and J called. A share of the clones is absent; for the studies checked, an unresolved V gene accounts for under half, and the remainder has no known explanation. V, J and clone size reflect that table, while D and trimming were determined from the DNA. For this sample the table gives some 110,000 clones, of which roughly 80% were detected only once. The ten largest clones represent roughly 3.7% of the sample.

Overall study outcomes, separate from this receptor: A group of highly shared sequence variants was considered likely to be a technical artifact of the sequencing pipeline. Most CMV-associated TCR beta chains appeared to be HLA-restricted in a later analysis, and the HLA associations seemed to be driven largely by CMV exposure. The study listed 150 to 200 TCR beta chains as associated with cytomegalovirus. In a later genetic analysis, a missense DCLRE1C variant was associated with V-gene and J-gene trimming of TCR beta chains, and the association was replicated in an independent cohort. A few of the identified cytomegalovirus-associated TCR beta chains were confirmed in vitro to be specific for cytomegalovirus antigens. Because HLA typing was missing for some donors at each locus, association tests included only the typed subset. In a later analysis, more than 15,000 TCR beta sequences were associated with specific HLA alleles at a false discovery rate of 0.05. Presence/absence analyses assumed roughly uniform sequencing depth across donors, an assumption that may not hold. The classifier was reported to diagnose cytomegalovirus status with high specificity and sensitivity in both the original and validation cohorts. This cohort had only TCR beta chains sequenced, and the lack of alpha or paired-chain data limited which features could be detected. In a later analysis, HLA-associated TCR beta chains were found to be more clonally expanded and to have lower generation probabilities than equally common non-associated chains. Correlated functional status among segregating V segments might reflect linkage disequilibrium, but an unknown experimental factor could not be ruled out. Because counts were too low, some 16 rarely observed V segments, including chromosome 9 orphons, were excluded from the earlier analysis of under 650 of the donors. Compared with the approximately 670-donor mean, donors in an Asian-associated ancestry cluster had fewer N-insertions in productive TCRs, according to a later genetic analysis. According to a later analysis, parvovirus B19, influenza, CMV and Epstein-Barr virus appeared linked to several top co-occurrence clusters. A further reported finding was that TCR beta sequences accurately predicted the HLA-A and HLA-B alleles for most subjects in the first cohort. When HLA alleles, especially DR and DQ, strongly co-occurred, TCR associations were difficult to assign to individual alleles. In a later analysis, TCR association rates were found to vary across HLA loci, with the most associated TCRs seen for DRB1 alleles and the fewest for HLA-C alleles. According to the authors, the approach could potentially be generalized to other disease states and immunological phenotypes. For the cohort, immune exposure information was limited to CMV serostatus. In an earlier analysis of fewer than 750 of the donors, most TCR beta V segments were observed in productive rearrangements about 90% or about 30% of the time, broadly matching IMGT annotations. Some IMGT-functional V segments, including TRBV6-2 and TRBV6-3, could not be told apart with the 87-base-pair reads, so those segments were excluded. Across donors, most TCR sequences were observed very rarely, whereas some public TCRs were present in many individuals.

The cohort consisted of some 670 healthy bone marrow donors. All cohort members were sampled while nominally healthy, although unrecorded immune exposures were likely present. The donor tested CMV seronegative and was one of the 352 seronegative cohort members. A peripheral blood sample was provided by each donor, and peripheral blood mononuclear cells were used for TCR beta sequencing. The Qiagen DNeasy Blood Extraction Kit was used to extract genomic DNA from the blood cell samples. Details on this clone: Its antigen remains unidentified. The input lacks base qualities; no much larger clone sits a single base away.

V sheds 4 bases and J sheds 2 bases, leaving 11 bases between their ends. Its CDR3 holds 14 amino acids, cysteine through phenylalanine. The DNA shown is the 42-base CDR3, in frame from base 1. CDR1 and CDR2 are drawn from the germline V gene: LGHNA, YNFKEQ. The rearranged segments are TRBV4-2 and TRBJ1-2; the D gene is perhaps TRBD1, from 6 matching bases. The TCR was taken from a man aged 55 to 70 in good health and CMV-seronegative. The sequenced sample was PBMCs. This receptor has the CDR3 CASSPPDSNYGYTF. In nucleotides, the sequence is TGTGCCAGCAGCCCCCCGGACAGCAACTATGGCTACACCTTC.